The source of this T cell receptor (beta chain) is a study of T cell responses to AZD1222 COVID-19 vaccine. Study details: Investigators merged groups given second doses at roughly 4 or roughly 12 weeks.

Study-wide points: Vaccine-associated CD4 TCRs ranged over spike, dominating at 160-218 and 743-854. Baseline seropositivity characterized only a handful of AZD1222 recipients. Clonal diversity may have been underestimated in mostly white British donors.

The method was immunoSEQ multiplex PCR; TCRdb's version includes in-frame clones alone and lacks a portion of them. The sample shows about 86,000 clones, over 85% of them seen only once. In the case of this clone: Its antigen is still unknown.

The sequence was collected from an adult in good health. The sequenced sample was peripheral blood, obtained on day 0 of AZD1222 vaccination.

The CDR3 sequence: CASSLGLRTGADGELFF. In DNA form, the CDR3 reads TGTGCCAGCAGCTTGGGTCTCCGGACAGGGGCGGACGGGGAGCTGTTTTTT. The rearrangement uses TRBV7-3 and TRBJ2-2; TRBD1 matches at 9 bases. In germline, CDR1 is SGHTA, CDR2 FQGTGA. Trimming took 3 bases from V and 7 from J; bases not matched to a gene: 12. CDR3 length: 17 residues.